This TCR beta chain was captured in a study of blood T cell repertoires in COVID-19 (dated by TCRdb to 2020 to 2021). Some background on the complete study: Samples covering the acute and convalescent phases of COVID-19 were provided by collaborators in the United States, Italy and Spain. The prospective study material was composed of cDNA or gDNA derived from T cells, B-cell-depleted T cells, or PBMCs. The dataset comprised deeply sampled blood TCRbeta repertoires from subjects exposed to, actively infected with, or recovered from COVID-19. The repertoires were made available in a free public database intended to serve as a resource for research on the immune response to SARS-CoV-2. Samples came from the ongoing ImmuneRACE study (first 160 participants) plus 1,254 subjects from 6 global collaborators. The sample metadata nearly always contained a de-identified subject ID, COVID-19 status, age in years and sex. Where available, HLA class I and class II types were taken from metadata supplied by the sample provider and were not determined by assay-based typing. Broader findings and caveats from the paper: The amount of clinical and demographic metadata varied by source and participant and was provided uncurated.

This clone was seen once. Its antigen remains unidentified. The input lacks base qualities; no much larger clone sits a single base away. V drops 1 base and J drops 0 bases, leaving 13 bases in between. The germline V gene (reference sequence) specifies GTSNPN as CDR1 and SVGIG as CDR2. There are 15 amino acids in the CDR3, from cysteine to phenylalanine inclusive. Of the read, only the CDR3 DNA is kept; its 45 bases are in frame from base 1. Collaborating institutions collected whole blood in K2EDTA tubes following their own protocols. Collaborator samples were shipped for TCRbeta analysis as frozen whole blood, isolated PBMCs, or DNA extracted from either sample type. TCRbeta CDR3 regions were amplified from genomic DNA by means of the immunoSEQ Assay, a bias-controlled multiplex PCR. The published analysis was carried out like this. The number of nucleated cells in each sample was estimated from the amplification of reference gene primers within the assay. To quantify the absolute abundance of each unique TCRbeta CDR3 rearrangement, sequence reads were collapsed and filtered. For each sample, productive Simpson clonality was calculated by taking the square root of Simpson's diversity index across productive rearrangements. The immuneACCESS repertoire file appears here via TCRdb, limited to in-frame rearrangements. These files lack a portion of the clones; in checked studies, under half of the deficit traces to unresolved V genes, and the cause of the others is not known. Clone size and V and J calls were adopted from that table, with D and trimming inferred from the DNA. The sample table holds roughly 68,000 clones, of which roughly 85% were seen once. The ten largest clones add up to more than 4% of the sample.

Sequenced sample: peripheral blood. The clonotype originates from a human donor in a cohort sampled during active COVID-19. Here the chain combines TRBV30 and TRBJ2-7, with TRBD1 tentatively as D gene (6 bases match). The nucleotide sequence is given as TGTGCCTGGAGTGGAAATTACAGGGACTCCTACGAGCAGTACTTC. Its protein reads: CAWSGNYRDSYEQYF.